The next 19 T cell receptor beta chains were all read from a single sample in a study of T cell responses to AZD1222 COVID-19 vaccine. Assay used: immunoSEQ multiplex PCR; TCRdb lists only in-frame clones, some missing. The repertoire holds around 44,000 clones, with approximately 86% as singletons. Sequences were derived from peripheral blood, sampled 28 days after the second AZD1222 dose. These receptors were obtained from an adult who received the AZD1222 COVID-19 vaccine.

The rearrangement links TRBV5-1 to TRBJ2-1, with D perhaps TRBD1 or TRBD2 (5 bases each). Per the germline V gene, CDR1 is SGHRS and CDR2 is YFSETQ. V was trimmed by 6 bases and J by 8 bases, leaving 15 bases between them. There are 13 residues in the CDR3. DNA of the CDR3: TGCGCCAGCACCAAATCTCTGGGGGATGAGCAGTTCTTC. It is translated as CASTKSLGDEQFF.

The chain is built from TRBV5-1 and TRBJ2-7, with 8 bases matching TRBD1. The junction had 6 bases not matched to a gene; V was cut back by 4 bases and J by 6 bases. The CDR3 length is 13 residues. The germline gives CDR1 SGHRS, CDR2 YFSETQ. The CDR3 protein is CASSVQGAGEQYF. Written as DNA, the CDR3 is TGCGCCAGCAGCGTCCAGGGGGCCGGCGAGCAGTACTTC.

This clone was seen a handful of times. The chain couples TRBV2 to TRBJ2-1; TRBD1 matches at 8 bases. This CDR3 spans 14 amino acids. With 6 bases clipped from V and 4 bases from J, the junction kept 5 bases outside the gene matches. The germline V gene encodes CDR1 SNHLY and CDR2 FYNNEI. This CDR3 reads CASRPRTGYNEQFF. CDR3 bases: TGTGCCAGCAGGCCCCGGACAGGGTACAATGAGCAGTTCTTC.

The rearrangement uses TRBV5-4 and TRBJ2-7, with 9 bases identical to TRBD2. The CDR3 contains 15 residues. The germline V gene has CDR1 SGHNT and CDR2 YYREEE (reference sequence). V lost 0 bases, J lost 5 bases, and 6 bases stayed unmatched. CDR3 DNA: TGTGCCAGCAGCTTGGGTGGCGGGAGGGTCGACGAGCAGTACTTC. Its protein is CASSLGGGRVDEQYF. The complete variable domain, with remaining parts taken from reference TRBV5-4 and TRBJ2-7, reads ETGVTQSPTHLIKTRGQQVTLRCSSQSGHNTVSWYQQALGQGPQFIFQYYREEENGRGNFPPRFSGLQFPNYSSELNVNALELDDSALYLCASSLGGGRVDEQYFGPGTRLTVT.

V usage is TRBV4-3 and J usage is TRBJ2-7, with unresolved D. From germline, CDR1 is LGHNA and CDR2 YSLEER. The V and J ends lost 0 bases and 4 bases respectively, with 13 bases between them. The CDR3 has 15 amino acids. In DNA, the CDR3 is TGCGCCAGCAGCCAAGAGGTGGTTGGCCTATACGAGCAGTACTTC. Encoded protein: CASSQEVVGLYEQYF.

This chain connects TRBV18 to TRBJ2-1; D gene uncertain. Looked up from germline, CDR1 is KGHSH and CDR2 is LQKENI. The V and J ends lost 2 bases and 0 bases respectively, with 8 bases between them. This CDR3 contains 15 residues. CDR3 nucleotide sequence: TGTGCCAGCTCACCAGTGGCGAGCTCCTACAATGAGCAGTTCTTC. Its translation is CASSPVASSYNEQFF.

This chain uses TRBV10-3 with TRBJ2-1; TRBD2 matches at 9 bases. The CDR3 covers 16 residues. The V and J ends lost 0 bases and 8 bases, in that order; junction bases with no gene match: 8. Germline loops: CDR1 ENHRY, CDR2 SYGVKD. DNA for the CDR3: TGTGCCATCAGTGAGTCGATGCTAGCGGGACCGGATGAGCAGTTCTTC. It encodes CAISESMLAGPDEQFF.

The CDR3 nucleotides read TGTGCCAGCAGTTACTTAGGGACAGGACAAGAGACCCAGTACTTC. This gives the protein CASSYLGTGQETQYF. V and J are TRBV6-2 or TRBV6-3 and TRBJ2-5; 8 bases match TRBD1. This CDR3 spans 15 amino acids. The V gene's germline CDR1 is MNHEY and CDR2 SVGEGT. V lost 1 base and J lost 2; bases outside the gene matches: 3.

The chain joins TRBV10-1 to TRBJ2-2; tentative D call: TRBD1 (6 bases). Germline V gives CDR1 WNHNN, CDR2 SYGVQD (reference sequence). V lost 6 bases to trimming and J lost 2 bases, with 7 bases between them. The CDR3 length is 13 residues. The CDR3 coding sequence is TGCGCCAGCAGACAGGGAAACACCGGGGAGCTGTTTTTT. Translated: CASRQGNTGELFF.

The chain employs TRBV5-1 and TRBJ2-7; no reliable D call. The CDR3 contains 15 residues. Per the germline V gene, CDR1 is SGHRS and CDR2 is YFSETQ. V was trimmed by 4 bases and J by 5 bases, leaving 19 bases between them. For the CDR3, the DNA is TGCGCCAGCAGCCTTACCCCGAATGATCGGGACGAGCAGTACTTC. Its protein is CASSLTPNDRDEQYF.

The rearrangement links TRBV7-2 to TRBJ1-6; no firm D call. CDR3 length: 17 residues. CDR1 is SGHTA, CDR2 FQGNSA, per germline. V gave up 5 bases and J gave up 0 bases, with 14 bases separating them. CDR3 sequence (DNA): TGTGCCAGCAGCCCCCCTGGGCCGAGCTCCTATAATTCACCCCTCCACTTT. Translation gives CASSPPGPSSYNSPLHF.

This clone has a single count. V and J are TRBV19 and TRBJ2-5; D is unresolved. Trimming left V 3 bases short and J 2 bases short, with 7 bases between. This CDR3 spans 13 amino acids. Germline V gene data show CDR1 as LNHDA and CDR2 as SQIVND (reference sequence). The CDR3 loop reads CASSIRKQETQYF. CDR3 DNA: TGTGCCAGTAGTATCCGCAAACAAGAGACCCAGTACTTC.

V usage is TRBV5-1 and J usage is TRBJ2-2, with no clear D. This CDR3 comprises 15 residues. V shed 0 bases and J shed 6 bases, with 12 bases lying between them. Germline CDR1 SGHRS, CDR2 YFSETQ. The CDR3 is CASSLALPLSGELFF. CDR3 sequence (DNA): TGCGCCAGCAGCTTGGCCCTTCCGTTGTCCGGGGAGCTGTTTTTT.

This chain uses TRBV28 with TRBJ2-1; 16 bases are shared with TRBD2. CDR1 and CDR2 (germline): MDHEN, SYDVKM. This CDR3 contains 16 residues. V lost 3 bases and J lost 9; bases outside the gene matches: 5. The CDR3 loop is CASSLGTSGRAGEQFF. CDR3 bases: TGTGCCAGCAGTTTGGGGACTAGCGGGAGGGCAGGTGAGCAGTTCTTC.

The genes are TRBV20-1 and TRBJ2-3; 8 bases are shared with TRBD2. The length of the CDR3 is 16 residues. Germline V lookup: CDR1 DFQATT, CDR2 SNEGSKA (reference sequence). The V and J ends lost 3 bases and 2 bases, in that order; junction bases with no gene match: 10. CDR3 DNA sequence: TGCAGTGCTAGTAAGGTCGGGAGGGCCGACACAGATACGCAGTATTTT. The encoded protein is CSASKVGRADTDTQYF.

J is TRBJ2-2 and V is TRBV10-2, with D uncertain. The CDR3 has 14 amino acids. Germline CDR1 WSHSY, CDR2 SAAADI. The V end lost 5 bases, the J end lost 7 bases, and 14 bases lay between the germline ends. The CDR3 coding sequence is TGCGCCAGCAGTATAGGGTCGTTAGGCGGGGAGCTGTTTTTT. Its protein product is CASSIGSLGGELFF.

This rearrangement joins TRBV2 to TRBJ1-1, with D maybe TRBD1 (6 bases). V lost 2 bases and J 4 bases, leaving 14 bases between the germline ends. CDR3 size: 15 residues. In germline, CDR1 is SNHLY, CDR2 FYNNEI. The CDR3 DNA follows: TGTGCCAGCAGTGAACGGGGGGCGATGGGCACTGAAGCTTTCTTT. Its protein is CASSERGAMGTEAFF.

The CDR3 region has the DNA TGTGCCAGCAGCGCAGGCGACAGGGGGATGTCTCTGGGACGCAATGAGCAGTTCTTC. This gives the protein CASSAGDRGMSLGRNEQFF. V and J are TRBV9 and TRBJ2-1; 9 bases are shared with TRBD1. CDR1 is SGDLS, CDR2 YYNGEE, per germline. The CDR3 contains 19 residues. Unmatched junction bases numbered 19, after V lost 3 bases and J lost 6 bases.

V is TRBV7-6 and J is TRBJ2-6; no clear D gene. This CDR3 has 16 residues. The germline V and J ends were trimmed by 3 bases and 1 base, with 10 bases remaining between them. CDR1 SGHVS and CDR2 FNYEAQ come from the germline V gene. CDR3 sequence (DNA): TGTGCCAGCAGCTTCGGACGTTTGTCTGGGGCCAACGTCCTGACTTTC. As protein: CASSFGRLSGANVLTF.